These T cell receptor beta chains were read from a single sample in a study of PD-L1 blockade in urothelial cancer. Clones were sequenced by immunoSEQ multiplex PCR, and TCRdb holds only the in-frame ones, with some missing. The repertoire holds roughly 56,000 clones, with 85% to 90% as singletons. Sequences were derived from PBMCs, sampled around atezolizumab (anti-PD-L1) treatment. These receptors all come from a man in his sixties with urothelial cancer. Both conserved end residues are part of each CDR3. A D gene is named only where the DNA matches it firmly. Expanded clones are given a class, and other clones once, few, many or no size at all.

NA,TRBV28,NA,TRBJ2-7,CASSLPTFSYEQYF,TGTGCCAGCAGTTTGCCCACATTCTCCTACGAGCAGTACTTC
TRBD1,TRBV5-3,NA,TRBJ2-7,CARSRSRGTSYEQYF,TGTGCCAGAAGCCGTTCCAGGGGGACCTCCTACGAGCAGTACTTC
NA,TRBV2,NA,TRBJ1-2,CASARDFRQDSNYGYTF,TGTGCCAGCGCCCGGGACTTCAGACAAGATTCTAACTATGGCTACACCTTC
TRBD2,TRBV5-1,NA,TRBJ2-3,CASRVGLAGGSDTQYF,TGCGCCAGCAGGGTGGGGCTAGCGGGAGGATCGGATACGCAGTATTTT
TRBD1,TRBV5-6,NA,TRBJ1-2,CASTEGTGVLNYGYTF,TGTGCCAGCACGGAAGGGACAGGCGTCCTTAACTATGGCTACACCTTC
TRBD1,TRBV29-1,NA,TRBJ2-1,CSVETGTGLNEQFF,TGCAGCGTTGAAACCGGGACAGGGTTGAATGAGCAGTTCTTC
NA,TRBV7-2,NA,TRBJ2-1,CASSSWRGNSYNEQFF,TGTGCCAGCAGCTCATGGCGCGGGAACAGCTACAATGAGCAGTTCTTC
NA,TRBV11-3,NA,TRBJ2-7,CASSLETGPTYEQYF,TGTGCCAGCAGCTTAGAAACAGGACCAACCTACGAGCAGTACTTC
TRBD2,TRBV4-2,NA,TRBJ2-3,CASRLRAGGPTDTQYF,TGTGCCAGCAGATTGAGGGCGGGGGGGCCCACAGATACGCAGTATTTT
NA,TRBV30,few,TRBJ1-1,CAWSGQFDTEAFF,TGTGCCTGGAGTGGACAGTTTGATACTGAAGCTTTCTTT
TRBD1,TRBV7-2,NA,TRBJ1-2,CASSTGQAYGYTF,TGTGCCAGCTCGACCGGACAGGCCTATGGCTACACCTTC
NA,TRBV27,NA,TRBJ1-6,CASSFRENSPLHF,TGTGCCAGCAGTTTCCGGGAGAATTCACCCCTCCACTTT
NA,TRBV5-1,NA,TRBJ2-5,CASSLDDRTVETQYF,TGCGCCAGCAGCTTGGACGACAGGACCGTCGAGACCCAGTACTTC
TRBD1,TRBV19,NA,TRBJ1-5,CASSHRTGGLSNQPQHF,TGTGCCAGTAGTCATAGGACAGGGGGCCTCAGCAATCAGCCCCAGCATTTT
TRBD1,TRBV7-2,NA,TRBJ1-5,CASSGGGGNQPQHF,TGTGCCAGCAGCGGAGGGGGCGGGAATCAGCCCCAGCATTTT
NA,TRBV2,NA,TRBJ2-5,CASSEPEQETQYF,TGTGCCAGCAGTGAACCAGAACAAGAGACCCAGTACTTC
TRBD1,TRBV7-9,once,TRBJ1-5,CASSLSRDRGGRSNQPQHF,TGTGCCAGCAGCTTAAGCCGGGACAGGGGCGGAAGGAGCAATCAGCCCCAGCATTTT
TRBD2,TRBV5-1,NA,TRBJ2-5,CATRIEWGGGAIPEETQYF,TGCGCCACCAGGATAGAGTGGGGCGGGGGGGCCATTCCTGAAGAGACCCAGTACTTC
NA,TRBV6-1,few,TRBJ1-1,CASSEAWGDSKAFF,TGTGCCAGCAGTGAAGCGTGGGGGGACTCTAAAGCTTTCTTT
TRBD1,TRBV4-1,NA,TRBJ2-5,CASSQGQGGETQYF,TGCGCCAGCAGCCAGGGACAGGGTGGAGAGACCCAGTACTTC
NA,TRBV6-1,NA,TRBJ1-6,CAILGKRNSPLHF,TGTGCCATCCTCGGTAAGAGGAATTCACCCCTCCACTTT
NA,TRBV9,NA,TRBJ1-1,CASSPSSGNTEAFF,TGTGCCAGCAGCCCCTCCTCGGGGAACACTGAAGCTTTCTTT
TRBD1,TRBV6-1,NA,TRBJ2-5,CASRDRDLGETQYF,TGTGCCAGCAGAGACAGGGACCTTGGGGAGACCCAGTACTTC
NA,TRBV10-3,NA,TRBJ1-3,CAIKTDSPGNTIYF,TGTGCCATCAAGACGGACAGCCCTGGAAACACCATATATTTT